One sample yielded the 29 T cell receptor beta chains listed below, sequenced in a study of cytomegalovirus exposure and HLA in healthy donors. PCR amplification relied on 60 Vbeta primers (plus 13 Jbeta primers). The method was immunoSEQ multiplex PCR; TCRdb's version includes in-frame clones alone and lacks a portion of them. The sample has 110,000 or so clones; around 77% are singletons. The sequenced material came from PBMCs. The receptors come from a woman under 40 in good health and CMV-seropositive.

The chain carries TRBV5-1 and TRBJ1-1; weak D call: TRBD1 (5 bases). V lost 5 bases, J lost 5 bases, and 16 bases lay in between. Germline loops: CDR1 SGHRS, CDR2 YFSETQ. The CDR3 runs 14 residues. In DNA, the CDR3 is TGCGCCAGCAGTTTTTCATCCGACAGTACTGAAGCTTTCTTT. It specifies CASSFSSDSTEAFF.

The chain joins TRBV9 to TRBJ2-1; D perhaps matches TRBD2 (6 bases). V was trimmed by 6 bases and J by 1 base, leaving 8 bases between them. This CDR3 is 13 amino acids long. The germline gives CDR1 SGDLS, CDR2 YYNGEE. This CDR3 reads CASTAGSYNEQFF. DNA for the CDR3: TGTGCCAGCACGGCGGGGTCCTACAATGAGCAGTTCTTC.

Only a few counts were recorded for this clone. The CDR3 DNA reads TGTGCCAGCAGCTACCCGGGACTAATGGAGACCCAGTACTTC. Encoded protein: CASSYPGLMETQYF. This sequence joins TRBV7-9 and TRBJ2-5; 7 nucleotides agree with TRBD2. Unmatched junction bases numbered 7, after V lost 4 bases and J lost 5 bases. The CDR3 extends over 14 amino acids. Germline CDR1 and CDR2: SEHNR and FQNEAQ (reference sequence).

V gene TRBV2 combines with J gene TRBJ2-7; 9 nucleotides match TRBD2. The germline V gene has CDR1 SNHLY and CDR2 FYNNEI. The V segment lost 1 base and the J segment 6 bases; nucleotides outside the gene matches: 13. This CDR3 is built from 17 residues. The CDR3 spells CASSEVGAGGPPPEQYF. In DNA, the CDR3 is TGTGCCAGCAGTGAAGTTGGGGCGGGGGGGCCTCCTCCCGAGCAGTACTTC.

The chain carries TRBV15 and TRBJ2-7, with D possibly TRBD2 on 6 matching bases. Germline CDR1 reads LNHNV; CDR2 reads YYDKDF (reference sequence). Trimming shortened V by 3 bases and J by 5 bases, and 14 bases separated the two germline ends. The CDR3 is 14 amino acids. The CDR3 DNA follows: TGTGCCACCAGCAGCGGCGGAGGGCAGGACGAGCAGTACTTC. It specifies CATSSGGGQDEQYF.

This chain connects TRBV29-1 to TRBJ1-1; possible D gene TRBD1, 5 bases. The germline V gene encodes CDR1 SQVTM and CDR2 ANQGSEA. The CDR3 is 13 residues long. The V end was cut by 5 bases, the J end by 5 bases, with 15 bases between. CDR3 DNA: TGCAGCGTTAAAAAGGGGTTGGGTACTGAAGCTTTCTTT. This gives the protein CSVKKGLGTEAFF. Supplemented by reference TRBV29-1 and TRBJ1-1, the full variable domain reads SAVISQKPSRDICQRGTSLTIQCQVDSQVTMMFWYRQQPGQSLTLIATANQGSEATYESGFVIDKFPISRPNLTFSTLTVSNMSPEDSSIYLCSVKKGLGTEAFFGQGTRLTVV.

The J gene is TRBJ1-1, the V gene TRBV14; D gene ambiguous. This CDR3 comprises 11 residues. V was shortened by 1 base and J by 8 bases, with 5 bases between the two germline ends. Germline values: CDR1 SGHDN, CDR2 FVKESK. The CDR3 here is CASSQGTEAFF. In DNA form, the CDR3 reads TGTGCCAGCAGCCAAGGTACAGAAGCTTTCTTT.

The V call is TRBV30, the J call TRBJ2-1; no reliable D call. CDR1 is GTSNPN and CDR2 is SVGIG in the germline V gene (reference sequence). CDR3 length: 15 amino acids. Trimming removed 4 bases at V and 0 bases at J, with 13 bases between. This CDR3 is CAWTRALSSYNEQFF. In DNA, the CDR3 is TGTGCCTGGACCCGCGCGTTAAGCTCCTACAATGAGCAGTTCTTC.

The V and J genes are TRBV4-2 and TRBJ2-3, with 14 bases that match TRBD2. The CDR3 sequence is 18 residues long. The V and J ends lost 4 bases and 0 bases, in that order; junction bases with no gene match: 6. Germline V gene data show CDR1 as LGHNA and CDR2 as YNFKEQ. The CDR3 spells CASSPGTSGGLSTDTQYF. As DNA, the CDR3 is TGTGCCAGCAGCCCCGGGACTAGCGGGGGCCTTAGCACAGATACGCAGTATTTT.

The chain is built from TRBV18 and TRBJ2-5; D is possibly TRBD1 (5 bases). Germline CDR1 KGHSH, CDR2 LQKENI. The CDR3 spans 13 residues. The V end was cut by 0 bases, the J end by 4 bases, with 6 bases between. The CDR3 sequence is CASSPPQGETQYF. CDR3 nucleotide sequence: TGTGCCAGCTCACCACCGCAGGGAGAGACCCAGTACTTC.

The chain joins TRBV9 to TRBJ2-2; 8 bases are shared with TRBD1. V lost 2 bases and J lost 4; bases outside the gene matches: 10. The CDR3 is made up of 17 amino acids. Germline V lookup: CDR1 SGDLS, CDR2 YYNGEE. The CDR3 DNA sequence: TGTGCCAGCAGCGTTCTTTCAGGGGGCGCGCGCACCGGGGAGCTGTTTTTT. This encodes CASSVLSGGARTGELFF.

CDR3 in DNA: TGTGCCAGCAGTGATCACAGGGGCACAGATACGCAGTATTTT. As protein: CASSDHRGTDTQYF. This sequence joins TRBV25-1 and TRBJ2-3; perhaps TRBD1 as D (6 bases). This CDR3 comprises 14 residues. V was cut by 3 bases and J by 1 base, with 8 bases left in between. CDR1 and CDR2 from the germline V gene are MGHDK and SYGVNS.

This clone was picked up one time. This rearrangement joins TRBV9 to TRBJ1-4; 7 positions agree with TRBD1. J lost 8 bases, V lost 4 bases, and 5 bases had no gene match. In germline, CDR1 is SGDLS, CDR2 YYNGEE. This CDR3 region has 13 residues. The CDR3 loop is CASSRGTEEKLFF. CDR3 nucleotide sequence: TGTGCCAGCAGCAGAGGGACAGAGGAAAAACTGTTTTTT.

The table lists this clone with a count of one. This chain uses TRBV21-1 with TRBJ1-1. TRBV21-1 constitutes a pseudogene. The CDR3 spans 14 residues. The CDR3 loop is CASSNLAGGTEAFF. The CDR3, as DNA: TGTGCCAGCAGCAACCTTGCTGGGGGGACTGAAGCTTTCTTT.

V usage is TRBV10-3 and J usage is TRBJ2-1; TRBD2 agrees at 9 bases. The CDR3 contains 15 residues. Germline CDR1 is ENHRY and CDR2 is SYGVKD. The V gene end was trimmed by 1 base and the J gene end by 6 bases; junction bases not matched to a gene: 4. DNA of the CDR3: TGTGCCATCAGTGAGTGGCGGGGGGGACTCAATGAGCAGTTCTTC. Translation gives CAISEWRGGLNEQFF.

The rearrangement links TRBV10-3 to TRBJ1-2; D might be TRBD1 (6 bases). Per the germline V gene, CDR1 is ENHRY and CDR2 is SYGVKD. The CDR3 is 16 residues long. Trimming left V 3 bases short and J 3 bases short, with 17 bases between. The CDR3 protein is CAISESKAGAYYGYTF. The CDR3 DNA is TGTGCCATCAGTGAATCGAAGGCAGGGGCATACTATGGCTACACCTTC.

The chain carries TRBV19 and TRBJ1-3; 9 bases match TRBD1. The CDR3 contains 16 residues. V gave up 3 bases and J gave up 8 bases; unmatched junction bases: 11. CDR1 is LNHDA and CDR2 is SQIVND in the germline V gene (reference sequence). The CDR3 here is CASSISNPGQGYTIYF. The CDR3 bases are TGTGCCAGTAGTATCTCCAATCCGGGACAGGGCTACACCATATATTTT.

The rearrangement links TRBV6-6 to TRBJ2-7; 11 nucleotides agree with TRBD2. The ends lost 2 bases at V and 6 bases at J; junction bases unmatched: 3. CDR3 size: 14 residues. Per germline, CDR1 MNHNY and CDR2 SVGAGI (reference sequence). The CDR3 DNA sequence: TGTGCCAGCAGTTACGGGACTAGCGGCGCCGAGCAGTACTTC. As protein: CASSYGTSGAEQYF.

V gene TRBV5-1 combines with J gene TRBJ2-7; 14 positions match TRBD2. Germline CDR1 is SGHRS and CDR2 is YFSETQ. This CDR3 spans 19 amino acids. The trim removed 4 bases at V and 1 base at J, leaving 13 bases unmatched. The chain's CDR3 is CASSPISTSGRAVSYEQYF. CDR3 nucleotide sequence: TGCGCCAGCAGCCCCATCTCGACTAGCGGGAGGGCAGTTTCCTACGAGCAGTACTTC.

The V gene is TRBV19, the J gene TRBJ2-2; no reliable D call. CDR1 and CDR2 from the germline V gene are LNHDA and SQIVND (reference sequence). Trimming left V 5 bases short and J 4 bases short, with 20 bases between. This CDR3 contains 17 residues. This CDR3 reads CASSALNSPPSTGELFF. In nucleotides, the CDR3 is TGTGCCAGTAGTGCCCTAAACTCCCCCCCTAGCACCGGGGAGCTGTTTTTT. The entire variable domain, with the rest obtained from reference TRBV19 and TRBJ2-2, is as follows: DGGITQSPKYLFRKEGQNVTLSCEQNLNHDAMYWYRQDPGQGLRLIYYSQIVNDFQKGDIAEGYSVSREKKESFPLTVTSAQKNPTAFYLCASSALNSPPSTGELFFGEGSRLTVL.

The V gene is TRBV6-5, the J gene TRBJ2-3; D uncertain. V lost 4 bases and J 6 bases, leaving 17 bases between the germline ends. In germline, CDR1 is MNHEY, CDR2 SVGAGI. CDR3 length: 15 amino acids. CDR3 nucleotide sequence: TGTGCCAGCAGTTCTACCGGGTCCCGATTGGATACGCAGTATTTT. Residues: CASSSTGSRLDTQYF.

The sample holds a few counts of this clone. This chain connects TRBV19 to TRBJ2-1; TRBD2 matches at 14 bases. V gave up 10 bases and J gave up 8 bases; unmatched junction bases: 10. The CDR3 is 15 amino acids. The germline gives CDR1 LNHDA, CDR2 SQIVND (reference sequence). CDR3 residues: CATDTGTSGSDEQFF. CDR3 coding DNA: TGTGCCACCGACACCGGGACTAGCGGGAGTGATGAGCAGTTCTTC.

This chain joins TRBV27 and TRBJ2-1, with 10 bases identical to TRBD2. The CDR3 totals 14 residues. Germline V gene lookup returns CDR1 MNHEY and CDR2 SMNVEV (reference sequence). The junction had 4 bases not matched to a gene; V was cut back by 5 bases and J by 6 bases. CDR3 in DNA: TGTGCCAGCAGTAGCGGGAGGGCCTCCAATGAGCAGTTCTTC. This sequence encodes CASSSGRASNEQFF.

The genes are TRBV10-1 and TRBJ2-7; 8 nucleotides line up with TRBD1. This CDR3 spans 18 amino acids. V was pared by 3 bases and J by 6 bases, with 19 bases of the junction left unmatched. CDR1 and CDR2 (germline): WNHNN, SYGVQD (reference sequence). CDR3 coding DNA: TGCGCCAGCAGTGAATCCGACAGGGGAGAGTTTGACATCGGCGAGCAGTACTTC. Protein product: CASSESDRGEFDIGEQYF.

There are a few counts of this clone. The CDR3 nucleotides are TGCGCCAGCAGCCAAGGCCAGGTTGTCCTGAACACTGAAGCTTTCTTT. Translation: CASSQGQVVLNTEAFF. The rearrangement uses TRBV4-1 and TRBJ1-1; the D is unclear. V lost 1 base and J lost 0, with 12 bases in between. This CDR3 is built from 16 residues. Looked up from germline, CDR1 is MGHRA and CDR2 is YSYEKL.

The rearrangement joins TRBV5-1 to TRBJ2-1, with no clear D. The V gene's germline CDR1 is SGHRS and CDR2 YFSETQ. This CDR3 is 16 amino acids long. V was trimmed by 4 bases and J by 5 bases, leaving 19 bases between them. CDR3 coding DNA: TGCGCCAGCAGCCTATTAGCCGATTCGTGGGACAATGAGCAGTTCTTC. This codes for CASSLLADSWDNEQFF.

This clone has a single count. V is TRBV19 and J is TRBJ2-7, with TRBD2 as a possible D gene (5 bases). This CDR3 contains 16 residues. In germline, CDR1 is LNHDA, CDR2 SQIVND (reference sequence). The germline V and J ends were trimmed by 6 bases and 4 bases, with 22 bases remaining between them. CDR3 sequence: CASRKSITLEVYEQYF. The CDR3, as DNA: TGTGCCAGTAGAAAATCGATAACACTAGAGGTTTACGAGCAGTACTTC.

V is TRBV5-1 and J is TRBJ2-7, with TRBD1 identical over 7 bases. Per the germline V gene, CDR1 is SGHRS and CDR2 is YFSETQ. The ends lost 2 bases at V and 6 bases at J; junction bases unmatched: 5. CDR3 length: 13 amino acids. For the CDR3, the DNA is TGCGCCAGCAGCTTCGACAGGGATGGCGAGCAGTACTTC. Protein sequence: CASSFDRDGEQYF.

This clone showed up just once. For the CDR3, the DNA is TGCGCCAGCAGCCAAGAAGGGGGTGGCACTGAAGCTTTCTTT. Translating it yields CASSQEGGGTEAFF. J is TRBJ1-1 and V is TRBV4-1, with D maybe TRBD1 (6 bases). V was trimmed by 0 bases and J by 4 bases, leaving 9 bases between them. Germline lookup yields CDR1 MGHRA and CDR2 YSYEKL. This CDR3 has 14 amino acids.